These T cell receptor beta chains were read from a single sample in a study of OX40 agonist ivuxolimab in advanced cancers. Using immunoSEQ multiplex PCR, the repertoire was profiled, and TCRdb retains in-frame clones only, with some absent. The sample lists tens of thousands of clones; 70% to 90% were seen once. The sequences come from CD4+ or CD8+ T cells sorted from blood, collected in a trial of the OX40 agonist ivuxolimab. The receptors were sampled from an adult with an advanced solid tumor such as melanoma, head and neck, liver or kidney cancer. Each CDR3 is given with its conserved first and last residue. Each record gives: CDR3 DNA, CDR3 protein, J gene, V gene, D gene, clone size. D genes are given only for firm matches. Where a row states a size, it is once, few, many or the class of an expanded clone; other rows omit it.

cdr3_nt: TGTGCCAGCAGCCCCGGGTGGGGGATGGGCACAGATACGCAGTATTTT
cdr3_aa: CASSPGWGMGTDTQYF
j_call: TRBJ2-3
v_call: TRBV9
d_call: .
clone_size: .

cdr3_nt: TGTGCCAGCAGTGGACAGGGTAACTATGGCTACACCTTC
cdr3_aa: CASSGQGNYGYTF
j_call: TRBJ1-2
v_call: TRBV2
d_call: TRBD1
clone_size: .

cdr3_nt: TGTGCCAGCAGCCCTAGGATAGGGCAGGGCACTGAAGCTTTCTTT
cdr3_aa: CASSPRIGQGTEAFF
j_call: TRBJ1-1
v_call: TRBV4-2
d_call: .
clone_size: .

cdr3_nt: TGTGCCAGCAGCTTAGCCGGGGTCCACAATGAGCAGTTCTTC
cdr3_aa: CASSLAGVHNEQFF
j_call: TRBJ2-1
v_call: TRBV7-9
d_call: .
clone_size: .

cdr3_nt: TGTGCCAGCTATCGGGCCGAGGGAAACTATGGCTACACCTTC
cdr3_aa: CASYRAEGNYGYTF
j_call: TRBJ1-2
v_call: TRBV2
d_call: .
clone_size: .

cdr3_nt: TGCGCCAGCAGCCCACGCTCACAGGGAGGAAGGGCTGAAGCTTTCTTT
cdr3_aa: CASSPRSQGGRAEAFF
j_call: TRBJ1-1
v_call: TRBV5-1
d_call: .
clone_size: .

cdr3_nt: TGCGCCAGCAGCCCATCCGGGACAGGGAACACAGATACGCAGTATTTT
cdr3_aa: CASSPSGTGNTDTQYF
j_call: TRBJ2-3
v_call: TRBV4-1
d_call: TRBD1
clone_size: .

cdr3_nt: TGTGCCACCAGCAGAGCTCCGCCTGAGACCCAGTACTTC
cdr3_aa: CATSRAPPETQYF
j_call: TRBJ2-5
v_call: TRBV15
d_call: .
clone_size: few

cdr3_nt: TGTGCCAGCAGCCAAGATAGGGGGCCGCAAGAGACCCAGTACTTC
cdr3_aa: CASSQDRGPQETQYF
j_call: TRBJ2-5
v_call: TRBV4-2
d_call: TRBD1
clone_size: .

cdr3_nt: TGTGCCAGCAGCTTATCCCCGGGACAGGACCTCTATGGCTACACCTTC
cdr3_aa: CASSLSPGQDLYGYTF
j_call: TRBJ1-2
v_call: TRBV7-3
d_call: TRBD1
clone_size: once

cdr3_nt: TGTGCCAGCAGTGAACTGATCACCGGGGAGCTGTTTTTT
cdr3_aa: CASSELITGELFF
j_call: TRBJ2-2
v_call: TRBV6-1
d_call: .
clone_size: .

cdr3_nt: TGTGCCAGCACGCCGGGACAGCCTTATAGCAATCAGCCCCAGCATTTT
cdr3_aa: CASTPGQPYSNQPQHF
j_call: TRBJ1-5
v_call: TRBV28
d_call: TRBD1
clone_size: .

cdr3_nt: TGTGCCAGCAGGGGAGGCAGGGTGAATTCACCCCTCCACTTT
cdr3_aa: CASRGGRVNSPLHF
j_call: TRBJ1-6
v_call: TRBV6-5
d_call: .
clone_size: .

cdr3_nt: TGTGCCAGCAGCTCAAATATCGGACAGGGTTTCGGAAACACCATATATTTT
cdr3_aa: CASSSNIGQGFGNTIYF
j_call: TRBJ1-3
v_call: TRBV7-9
d_call: TRBD1
clone_size: .

cdr3_nt: TGTGCCAGCTCCACGGGTGGGAGAGGGGTCAATGAGCAGTTCTTC
cdr3_aa: CASSTGGRGVNEQFF
j_call: TRBJ2-1
v_call: TRBV11-3
d_call: .
clone_size: .

cdr3_nt: TGTGCCAGCAGCTTAGAAGGTGGGGAGACCCAGTACTTC
cdr3_aa: CASSLEGGETQYF
j_call: TRBJ2-5
v_call: TRBV7-3
d_call: .
clone_size: .

cdr3_nt: TGTGCCAGCAGTCCGACTAGCTGGAAAGAGACCCAGTACTTC
cdr3_aa: CASSPTSWKETQYF
j_call: TRBJ2-5
v_call: TRBV27
d_call: TRBD2
clone_size: .

cdr3_nt: TGTGCCAGCAGCGTAGTGGCGGGGGAGAGTGAGCAGTTCTTC
cdr3_aa: CASSVVAGESEQFF
j_call: TRBJ2-1
v_call: TRBV9
d_call: TRBD2
clone_size: .

cdr3_nt: TGCGCCAGCCATGAGGGGGTTAAGTACCAAGAGACCCAGTACTTC
cdr3_aa: CASHEGVKYQETQYF
j_call: TRBJ2-5
v_call: TRBV5-1
d_call: .
clone_size: .

cdr3_nt: TGTGCCAGTAGTCCCAAGACAGGGGAGAACACCGGGGAGCTGTTTTTT
cdr3_aa: CASSPKTGENTGELFF
j_call: TRBJ2-2
v_call: TRBV19
d_call: TRBD1
clone_size: few

cdr3_nt: TGTGCCATCGGTAGTAGCGGGTCTTCCTACGAGCAGTACTTC
cdr3_aa: CAIGSSGSSYEQYF
j_call: TRBJ2-7
v_call: TRBV10-3
d_call: TRBD2
clone_size: .

cdr3_nt: TGTGCCAGCAGTTACGAAAGGGGGGAGAACACTGAAGCTTTCTTT
cdr3_aa: CASSYERGENTEAFF
j_call: TRBJ1-1
v_call: TRBV6-5
d_call: .
clone_size: .

cdr3_nt: TGTGCCAGCAGCTTAGCGAACGGCTACGAGCAGTACTTC
cdr3_aa: CASSLANGYEQYF
j_call: TRBJ2-7
v_call: TRBV7-8
d_call: .
clone_size: .

cdr3_nt: TGTGCCAGCTCACTCGACCGGACAAAAACTTATACAGCCGAGCAGTACTTC
cdr3_aa: CASSLDRTKTYTAEQYF
j_call: TRBJ2-7
v_call: TRBV18
d_call: .
clone_size: .

cdr3_nt: TGTGCCAGCAGCTATCTAGCGGGGGGGGGAGGCTACAATGAGCAGTTCTTC
cdr3_aa: CASSYLAGGGGYNEQFF
j_call: TRBJ2-1
v_call: TRBV27
d_call: TRBD2
clone_size: .

cdr3_nt: TGTGCCAGCAGCTTATCCCGGGGCGGGGGGCGCGAGCAGTACTTC
cdr3_aa: CASSLSRGGGREQYF
j_call: TRBJ2-7
v_call: TRBV7-2
d_call: TRBD2
clone_size: .

cdr3_nt: TGTGCCAGCAGTTTTCACCAGGGGGCGGGTTCCTACGAGCAGTACTTC
cdr3_aa: CASSFHQGAGSYEQYF
j_call: TRBJ2-7
v_call: TRBV27
d_call: TRBD1
clone_size: .

cdr3_nt: TGTGCCAGCAGTCTCATCTTTGGACAGGGCTCTGGAAACACCATATATTTT
cdr3_aa: CASSLIFGQGSGNTIYF
j_call: TRBJ1-3
v_call: TRBV28
d_call: TRBD1
clone_size: .

cdr3_nt: TGCGCCAGCAGCTTCAACCAGATGAGCACTGAAGCTTTCTTT
cdr3_aa: CASSFNQMSTEAFF
j_call: TRBJ1-1
v_call: TRBV5-1
d_call: .
clone_size: .

cdr3_nt: TGCGCCAGCAGCCTCGGGACAGGAGGCAATCAGCCCCAGCATTTT
cdr3_aa: CASSLGTGGNQPQHF
j_call: TRBJ1-5
v_call: TRBV5-1
d_call: TRBD1
clone_size: .

cdr3_nt: TGTGCCAGCAGGTACCCCGACAGGGACACTGAAGCTTTCTTT
cdr3_aa: CASRYPDRDTEAFF
j_call: TRBJ1-1
v_call: TRBV28
d_call: TRBD1
clone_size: .

cdr3_nt: TGTGCCTGGAGGGACTACAGGGTCGGAGAGACCCAGTACTTC
cdr3_aa: CAWRDYRVGETQYF
j_call: TRBJ2-5
v_call: TRBV30
d_call: .
clone_size: .

cdr3_nt: TGTGCCAGCTCACCTGGGGGGAATGCCTACGAGCAGTACTTC
cdr3_aa: CASSPGGNAYEQYF
j_call: TRBJ2-7
v_call: TRBV18
d_call: .
clone_size: .

cdr3_nt: TGTGCCAGCAGCTTAGAGACAGAGAACACTGAAGCTTTCTTT
cdr3_aa: CASSLETENTEAFF
j_call: TRBJ1-1
v_call: TRBV7-8
d_call: .
clone_size: .

cdr3_nt: TGCAGTGCCGAGGGGACTGGGGGCTACACCTTC
cdr3_aa: CSAEGTGGYTF
j_call: TRBJ1-2
v_call: TRBV20-1
d_call: .
clone_size: .

cdr3_nt: TGTGCCAGCAGCTTGGGGCGGGGGGCCCCAGATACGCAGTATTTT
cdr3_aa: CASSLGRGAPDTQYF
j_call: TRBJ2-3
v_call: TRBV5-6
d_call: TRBD2
clone_size: .

cdr3_nt: TGTGCCAGCAGCAAAGGACTTTCCATACAGGAAAACACCATATATTTT
cdr3_aa: CASSKGLSIQENTIYF
j_call: TRBJ1-3
v_call: TRBV21-1
d_call: .
clone_size: .

cdr3_nt: TGCGCCAGCAGCTTGAATACCTACGAGCAGTACTTC
cdr3_aa: CASSLNTYEQYF
j_call: TRBJ2-7
v_call: TRBV5-1
d_call: .
clone_size: .

cdr3_nt: TGTGCCACCAGCAGAGACAGAGGGAATGAGCAGTTCTTC
cdr3_aa: CATSRDRGNEQFF
j_call: TRBJ2-1
v_call: TRBV15
d_call: .
clone_size: .

cdr3_nt: TGTGCCAGCAAAAATCAGGGAGCAGATACGCAGTATTTT
cdr3_aa: CASKNQGADTQYF
j_call: TRBJ2-3
v_call: TRBV25-1
d_call: .
clone_size: .

cdr3_nt: TGTGCCACCAGCAGAGTTGGGACAGGGGGTCAGCCCCAGCATTTT
cdr3_aa: CATSRVGTGGQPQHF
j_call: TRBJ1-5
v_call: TRBV15
d_call: TRBD1
clone_size: .

cdr3_nt: TGTGCCAGCAGCAACCCATGGGGAGGGGATGCCTACAATGAGCAGTTCTTC
cdr3_aa: CASSNPWGGDAYNEQFF
j_call: TRBJ2-1
v_call: TRBV5-4
d_call: TRBD2
clone_size: few

cdr3_nt: TGTGCCAGCAGTGAAGGAAGAGAAGCGGGAGCCTACAATGAGCAGTTCTTC
cdr3_aa: CASSEGREAGAYNEQFF
j_call: TRBJ2-1
v_call: TRBV6-1
d_call: TRBD2
clone_size: .

cdr3_nt: TGTGCCAGCAGCCTATCGATGGATGGCTACACCTTC
cdr3_aa: CASSLSMDGYTF
j_call: TRBJ1-2
v_call: TRBV7-9
d_call: .
clone_size: .

cdr3_nt: TGTGCCAGTAGTGCCGGGACTAGCGGCTACGAGCAGTACTTC
cdr3_aa: CASSAGTSGYEQYF
j_call: TRBJ2-7
v_call: TRBV19
d_call: TRBD2
clone_size: .

cdr3_nt: TGTGCCAGCAGCACGACAGGGAGTAGCACAGATACGCAGTATTTT
cdr3_aa: CASSTTGSSTDTQYF
j_call: TRBJ2-3
v_call: TRBV5-4
d_call: TRBD1
clone_size: .

cdr3_nt: TGTCTCTCAGGGGGGCGTTCACCCCTCCACTTT
cdr3_aa: CLSGGRSPLHF
j_call: TRBJ1-6
v_call: TRBV6-4
d_call: TRBD1
clone_size: few

cdr3_nt: TGTGCCAGCAGGAGGCCCGCCGTGGCCTACAATGAGCAGTTCTTC
cdr3_aa: CASRRPAVAYNEQFF
j_call: TRBJ2-1
v_call: TRBV28
d_call: .
clone_size: few

cdr3_nt: TGTGCCAGCAATTCGGCTGCAACTAATGAAAAACTGTTTTTT
cdr3_aa: CASNSAATNEKLFF
j_call: TRBJ1-4
v_call: TRBV28
d_call: .
clone_size: .

cdr3_nt: TGTGCCTGGGTCGGGGGGATAGGAAACACCATATATTTT
cdr3_aa: CAWVGGIGNTIYF
j_call: TRBJ1-3
v_call: TRBV30
d_call: .
clone_size: .

cdr3_nt: TGTGCCAGCAGTTCTCAGCGTGGGGGGTACACCGGGGAGCTGTTTTTT
cdr3_aa: CASSSQRGGYTGELFF
j_call: TRBJ2-2
v_call: TRBV7-9
d_call: .
clone_size: once